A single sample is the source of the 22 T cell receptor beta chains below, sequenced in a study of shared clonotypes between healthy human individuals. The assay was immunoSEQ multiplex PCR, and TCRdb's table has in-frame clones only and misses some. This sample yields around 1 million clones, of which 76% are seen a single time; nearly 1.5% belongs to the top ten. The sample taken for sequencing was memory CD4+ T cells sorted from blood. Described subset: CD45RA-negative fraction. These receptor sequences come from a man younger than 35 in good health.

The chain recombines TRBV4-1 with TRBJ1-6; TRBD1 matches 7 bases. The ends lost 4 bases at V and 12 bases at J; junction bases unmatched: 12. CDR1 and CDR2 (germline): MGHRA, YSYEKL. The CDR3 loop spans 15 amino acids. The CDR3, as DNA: TGCGCCAGCAGCCTGTACGCGACAGGGTATTTACCCCTCCACTTT. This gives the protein CASSLYATGYLPLHF.

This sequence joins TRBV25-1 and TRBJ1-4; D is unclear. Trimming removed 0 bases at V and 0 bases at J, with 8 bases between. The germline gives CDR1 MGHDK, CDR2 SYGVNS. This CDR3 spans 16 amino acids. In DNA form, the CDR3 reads TGTGCCAGCAGTGAATATCGGTCAGCAACTAATGAAAAACTGTTTTTT. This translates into CASSEYRSATNEKLFF.

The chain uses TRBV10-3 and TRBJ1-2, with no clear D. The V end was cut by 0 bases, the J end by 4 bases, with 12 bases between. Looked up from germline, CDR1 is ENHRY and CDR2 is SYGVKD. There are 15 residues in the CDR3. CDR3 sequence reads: CAISESGGLSYGYTF. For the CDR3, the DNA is TGTGCCATCAGTGAGTCCGGAGGGCTGAGCTATGGCTACACCTTC.

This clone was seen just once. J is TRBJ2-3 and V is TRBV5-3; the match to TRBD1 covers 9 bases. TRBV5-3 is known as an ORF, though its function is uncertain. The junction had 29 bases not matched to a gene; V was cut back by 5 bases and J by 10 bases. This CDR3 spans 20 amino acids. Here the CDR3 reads CARRLLQTGTGDRALVAQYF. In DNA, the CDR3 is TGTGCCAGAAGGTTACTACAGACGGGCACGGGGGACAGGGCATTGGTGGCGCAGTATTTT.

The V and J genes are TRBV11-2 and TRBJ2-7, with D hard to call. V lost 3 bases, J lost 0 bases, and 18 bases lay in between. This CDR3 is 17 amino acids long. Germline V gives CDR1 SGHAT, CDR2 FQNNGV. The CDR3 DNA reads TGTGCCAGCAGCTTCGGATTCCAGGCAGCTAGCTCCTACGAGCAGTACTTC. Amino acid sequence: CASSFGFQAASSYEQYF. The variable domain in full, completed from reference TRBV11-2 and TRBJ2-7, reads EAGVAQSPRYKIIEKRQSVAFWCNPISGHATLYWYQQILGQGPKLLIQFQNNGVVDDSQLPKDRFSAERLKGVDSTLKIQPAKLEDSAVYLCASSFGFQAASSYEQYFGPGTRLTVT.

In nucleotides, the CDR3 is TGTGCCAGCAGCCAATTAAGGGGGAACACCGGGGAGCTGTTTTTT. This sequence encodes CASSQLRGNTGELFF. J is TRBJ2-2 and V is TRBV16; perhaps TRBD1 as D (5 bases). The CDR3 extends over 15 amino acids. Germline loops: CDR1 KGHSY, CDR2 FQNENV. Between the trimmed V and J ends, which lost 1 base and 1 base, there was a span of 7 bases.

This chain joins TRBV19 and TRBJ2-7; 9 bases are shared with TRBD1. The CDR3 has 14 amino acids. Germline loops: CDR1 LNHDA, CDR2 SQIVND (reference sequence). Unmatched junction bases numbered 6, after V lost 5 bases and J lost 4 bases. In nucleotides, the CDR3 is TGTGCCAGTAGTCGTGACAGGGGGGAGTACGAGCAGTACTTC. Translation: CASSRDRGEYEQYF.

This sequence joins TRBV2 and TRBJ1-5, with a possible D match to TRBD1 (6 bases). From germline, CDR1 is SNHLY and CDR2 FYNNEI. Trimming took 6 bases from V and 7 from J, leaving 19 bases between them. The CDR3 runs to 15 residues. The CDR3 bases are TGTGCCAGCAGCCTTAGGGGGGCCTTGGGGCAGCCCCAGCATTTT. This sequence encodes CASSLRGALGQPQHF.

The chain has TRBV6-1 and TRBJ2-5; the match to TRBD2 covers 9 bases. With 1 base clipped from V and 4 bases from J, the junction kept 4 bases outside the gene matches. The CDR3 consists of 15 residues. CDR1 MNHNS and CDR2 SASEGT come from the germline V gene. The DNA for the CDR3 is TGTGCCAGCAGTGAAGTGCTTAGCGGGGGAGAGACCCAGTACTTC. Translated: CASSEVLSGGETQYF.

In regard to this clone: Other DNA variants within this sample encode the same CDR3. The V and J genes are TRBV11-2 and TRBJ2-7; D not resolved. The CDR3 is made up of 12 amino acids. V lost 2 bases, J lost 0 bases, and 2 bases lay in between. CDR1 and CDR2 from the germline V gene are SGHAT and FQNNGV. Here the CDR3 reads CASSLSSYEQYF. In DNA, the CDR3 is TGTGCCAGCAGCTTAAGCTCCTACGAGCAGTACTTC.

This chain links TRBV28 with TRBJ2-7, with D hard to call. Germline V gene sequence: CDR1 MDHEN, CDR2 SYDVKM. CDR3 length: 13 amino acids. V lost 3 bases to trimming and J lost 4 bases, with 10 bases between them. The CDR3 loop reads CASSFGMAYEQYF. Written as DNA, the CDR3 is TGTGCCAGCAGTTTTGGCATGGCATACGAGCAGTACTTC.

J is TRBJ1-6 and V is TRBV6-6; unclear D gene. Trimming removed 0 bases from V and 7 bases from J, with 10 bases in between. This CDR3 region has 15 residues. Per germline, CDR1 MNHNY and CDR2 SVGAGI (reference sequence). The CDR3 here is CASSYSSQPNSPLHF. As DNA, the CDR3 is TGTGCCAGCAGTTACTCGAGTCAGCCGAATTCACCCCTCCACTTT.

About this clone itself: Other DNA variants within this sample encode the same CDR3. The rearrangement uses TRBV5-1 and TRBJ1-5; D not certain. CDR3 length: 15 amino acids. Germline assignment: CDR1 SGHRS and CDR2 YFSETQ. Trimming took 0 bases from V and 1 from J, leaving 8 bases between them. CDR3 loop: CASSLDGTSNQPQHF. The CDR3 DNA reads TGCGCCAGCAGCTTGGACGGAACGAGCAATCAGCCCCAGCATTTT.

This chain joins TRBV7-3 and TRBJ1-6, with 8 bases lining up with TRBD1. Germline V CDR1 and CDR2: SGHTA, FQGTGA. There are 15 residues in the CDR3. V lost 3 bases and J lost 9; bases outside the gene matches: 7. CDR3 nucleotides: TGTGCCAGCAGCTTCGGACAGGGAAGTGGTTCACCCCTCCACTTT. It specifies CASSFGQGSGSPLHF. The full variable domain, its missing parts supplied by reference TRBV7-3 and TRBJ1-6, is GAGVSQTPSNKVTEKGKYVELRCDPISGHTALYWYRQSLGQGPEFLIYFQGTGAADDSGLPNDRFFAVRPEGSVSTLKIQRTERGDSAVYLCASSFGQGSGSPLHFGNGTRLTVT.

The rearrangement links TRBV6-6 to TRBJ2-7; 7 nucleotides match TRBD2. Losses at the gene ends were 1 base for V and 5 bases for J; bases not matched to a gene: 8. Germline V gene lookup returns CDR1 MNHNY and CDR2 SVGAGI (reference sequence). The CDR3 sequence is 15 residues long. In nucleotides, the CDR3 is TGTGCCAGCAGTTACTTGGCCAGCGGGATGAACGAGCAGTACTTC. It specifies CASSYLASGMNEQYF.

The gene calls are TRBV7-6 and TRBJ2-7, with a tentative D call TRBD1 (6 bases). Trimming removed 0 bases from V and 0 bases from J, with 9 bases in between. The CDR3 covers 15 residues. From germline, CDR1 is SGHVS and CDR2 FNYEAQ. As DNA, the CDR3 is TGTGCCAGCAGCTTAGCCACAGGGTTCTCCTACGAGCAGTACTTC. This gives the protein CASSLATGFSYEQYF.

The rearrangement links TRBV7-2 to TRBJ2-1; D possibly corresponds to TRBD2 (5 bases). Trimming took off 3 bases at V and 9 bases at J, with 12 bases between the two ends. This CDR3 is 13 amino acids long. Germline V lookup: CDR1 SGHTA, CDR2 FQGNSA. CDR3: CASSFNGIPEQFF. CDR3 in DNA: TGTGCCAGCAGCTTCAACGGGATACCTGAGCAGTTCTTC. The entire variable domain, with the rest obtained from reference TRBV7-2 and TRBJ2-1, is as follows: GAGVSQSPSNKVTEKGKDVELRCDPISGHTALYWYRQSLGQGLEFLIYFQGNSAPDKSGLPSDRFSAERTGGSVSTLTIQRTQQEDSAVYLCASSFNGIPEQFFGPGTRLTVL.

The CDR3 loop is CASSPINEKLFF. Written as DNA, the CDR3 is TGTGCCAGCAGTCCTATTAATGAAAAACTGTTTTTT. V and J are TRBV28 and TRBJ1-4; D is undetermined. V lost 5 bases, J lost 4 bases, and 5 bases lay in between. The CDR3 sequence is 12 residues long. The germline V gene has CDR1 MDHEN and CDR2 SYDVKM.

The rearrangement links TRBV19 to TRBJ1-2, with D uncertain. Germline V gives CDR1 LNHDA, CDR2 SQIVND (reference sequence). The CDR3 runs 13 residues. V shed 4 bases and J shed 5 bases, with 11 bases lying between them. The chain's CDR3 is CASSREGPYGYTF. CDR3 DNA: TGTGCCAGTAGTAGGGAGGGCCCTTATGGCTACACCTTC.

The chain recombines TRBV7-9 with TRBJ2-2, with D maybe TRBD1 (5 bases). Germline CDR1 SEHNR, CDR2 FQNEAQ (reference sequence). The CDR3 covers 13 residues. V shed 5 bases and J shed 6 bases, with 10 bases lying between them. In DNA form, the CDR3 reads TGTGCCAGCAGCGTTCAGGGCGCCGGGGAGCTGTTTTTT. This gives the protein CASSVQGAGELFF.

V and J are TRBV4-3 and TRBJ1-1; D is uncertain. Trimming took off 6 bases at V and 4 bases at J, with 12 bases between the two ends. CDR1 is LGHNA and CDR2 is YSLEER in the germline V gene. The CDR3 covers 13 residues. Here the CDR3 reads CASRAPWVTEAFF. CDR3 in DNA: TGCGCCAGCAGAGCTCCTTGGGTCACTGAAGCTTTCTTT.

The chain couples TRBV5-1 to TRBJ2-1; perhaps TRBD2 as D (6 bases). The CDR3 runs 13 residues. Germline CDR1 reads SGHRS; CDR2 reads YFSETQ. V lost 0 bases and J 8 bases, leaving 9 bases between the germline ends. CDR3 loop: CASSLGREDEQFF. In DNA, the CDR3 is TGCGCCAGCAGCTTGGGCAGGGAGGATGAGCAGTTCTTC.